This note documents a single TCR beta chain sequence. These data are taken from a study of blood T cell repertoires in COVID-19. About the research overall: T cells, B-cell-depleted T cells, or PBMCs provided the cDNA or gDNA that served as material.

Authors' data handling: The authors estimated nucleated cell counts from reference gene primer amplification. The protocol was immunoSEQ multiplex PCR, while the TCRdb copy is restricted to in-frame clones and leaves out a portion. V, J and clone size are taken as reported in that table, and D and trimming were inferred from the DNA itself. The table includes about 280,000 clones, 85% detected once. Researchers sorted participants into cohorts using their self-reported clinical history. This clonotype originated in a woman between 50 and 59 years old who had recovered from COVID-19. Sequencing was done on a sample of PBMCs or T cells enriched from blood (not recorded which).

For the CDR3, the DNA is TGCAGCGCCGGACTCAACACCGGGGAGCTGTTTTTT. This gives the protein CSAGLNTGELFF. The rearrangement uses TRBV29-1 and TRBJ2-2, with a possible D match to TRBD2 (5 bases). V dropped 7 bases and J dropped 2 bases, with 8 bases sitting between them. Germline loops: CDR1 SQVTM, CDR2 ANQGSEA. CDR3 length: 12 amino acids.